This T cell receptor (beta chain) was captured by sequencing in a study of T cells in Graves' hyperthyroidism and ophthalmopathy. Across the whole study: Blood was drawn when the patient was first diagnosed and still untreated. Whole-study results and caveats: Ophthalmopathy stood apart from stable hyperthyroidism in a 13 V-J model.

Germline V CDR1 and CDR2: SGHTA, FQGNSA. CDR3 length: 18 residues. V lost 4 bases to trimming and J lost 5 bases, with 24 bases between them. 10 ml fresh peripheral blood yielded the PBMCs. Amplified TCR beta CDR3 regions derived from RNA transcripts. The HTBI primer set drove a first-round RT-PCR of the TCR CDR3. A single record per CDR3 protein comes from TCRdb applying MiXCR to the multiplex PCR reads. The data show 270,000 or so distinct CDR3 sequences, with 15% seen just once and about 30% held by the top ten. In the case of this clonotype: Antigen specificity is unknown.

Sequenced material: blood. This clonotype was sampled from a woman aged 45-65 years with Graves' hyperthyroidism that later progressed to Graves' ophthalmopathy. The genes are TRBV7-2 and TRBJ1-5; D remains unclear. CDR3 loop: CASSSPKGGGLRDQPQHF. The CDR3 nucleotides read TGTGCCAGCAGCTCCCCGAAAGGTGGCGGCCTTAGGGATCAGCCCCAGCATTTT. Looking up the rest from reference TRBV7-2 and TRBJ1-5 gives the full variable domain: GAGVSQSPSNKVTEKGKDVELRCDPISGHTALYWYRQSLGQGLEFLIYFQGNSAPDKSGLPSDRFSAERTGGSVSTLTIQRTQQEDSAVYLCASSSPKGGGLRDQPQHFGDGTRLSIL.